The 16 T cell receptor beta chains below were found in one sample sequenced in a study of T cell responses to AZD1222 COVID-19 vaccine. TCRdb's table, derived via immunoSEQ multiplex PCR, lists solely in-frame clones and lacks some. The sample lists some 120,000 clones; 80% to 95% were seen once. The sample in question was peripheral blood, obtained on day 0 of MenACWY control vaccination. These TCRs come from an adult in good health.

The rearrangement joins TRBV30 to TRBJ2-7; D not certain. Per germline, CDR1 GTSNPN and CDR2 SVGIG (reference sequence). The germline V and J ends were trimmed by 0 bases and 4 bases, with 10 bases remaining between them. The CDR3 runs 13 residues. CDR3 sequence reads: CAWSVGSQYEQYF. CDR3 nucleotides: TGTGCCTGGAGTGTCGGTAGCCAGTACGAGCAGTACTTC.

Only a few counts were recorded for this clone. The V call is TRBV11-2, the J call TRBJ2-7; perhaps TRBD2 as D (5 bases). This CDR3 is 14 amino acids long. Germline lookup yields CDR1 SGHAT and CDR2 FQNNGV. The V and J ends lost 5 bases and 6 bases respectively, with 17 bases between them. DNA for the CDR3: TGTGCCAGCAGCCCCGGAGGTGAGGCTCCCGAGCAGTACGTC. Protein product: CASSPGGEAPEQYV.

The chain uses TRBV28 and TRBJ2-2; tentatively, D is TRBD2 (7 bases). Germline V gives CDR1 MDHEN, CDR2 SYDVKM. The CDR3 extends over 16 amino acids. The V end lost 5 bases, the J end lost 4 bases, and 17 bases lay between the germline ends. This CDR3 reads CASSPPGGLGTGELFF. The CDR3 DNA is TGTGCCAGCAGTCCTCCGGGGGGCTTGGGCACCGGGGAGCTGTTTTTT.

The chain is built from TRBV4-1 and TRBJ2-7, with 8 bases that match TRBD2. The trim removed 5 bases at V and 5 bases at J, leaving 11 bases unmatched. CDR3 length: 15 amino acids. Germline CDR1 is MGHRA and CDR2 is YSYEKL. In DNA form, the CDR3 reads TGCGCCAGCAGCAACCAAGCGGGGGCGTACAACGAGCAGTACTTC. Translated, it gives CASSNQAGAYNEQYF.

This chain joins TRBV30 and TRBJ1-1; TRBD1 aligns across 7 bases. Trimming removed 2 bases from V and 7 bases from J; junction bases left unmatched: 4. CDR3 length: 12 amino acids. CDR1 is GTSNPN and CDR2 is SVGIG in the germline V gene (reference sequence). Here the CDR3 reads CAWSIGTVEAFF. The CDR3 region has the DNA TGTGCCTGGAGTATCGGGACAGTTGAAGCTTTCTTT.

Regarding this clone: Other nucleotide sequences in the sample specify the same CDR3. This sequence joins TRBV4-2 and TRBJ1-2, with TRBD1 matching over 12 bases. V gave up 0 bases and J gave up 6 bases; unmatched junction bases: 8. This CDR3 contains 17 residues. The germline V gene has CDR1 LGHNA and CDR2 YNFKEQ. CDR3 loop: CASSQDTAGQGANGYTF. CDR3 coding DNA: TGTGCCAGCAGCCAAGATACCGCGGGACAGGGGGCGAATGGCTACACCTTC.

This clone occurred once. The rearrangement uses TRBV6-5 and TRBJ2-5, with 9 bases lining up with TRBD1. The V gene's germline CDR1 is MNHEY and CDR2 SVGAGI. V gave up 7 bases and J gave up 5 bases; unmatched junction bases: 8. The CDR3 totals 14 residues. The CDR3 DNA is TGTGCCAGCATAACAGGGGGCGCGTCGGAGACCCAGTACTTC. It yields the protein CASITGGASETQYF.

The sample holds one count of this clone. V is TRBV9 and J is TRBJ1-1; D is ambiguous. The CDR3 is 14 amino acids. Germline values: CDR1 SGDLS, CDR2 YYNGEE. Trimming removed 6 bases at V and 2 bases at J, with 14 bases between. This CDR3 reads CASMAPPPNTEAFF. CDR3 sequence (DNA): TGTGCCAGCATGGCCCCGCCGCCAAACACTGAAGCTTTCTTT.

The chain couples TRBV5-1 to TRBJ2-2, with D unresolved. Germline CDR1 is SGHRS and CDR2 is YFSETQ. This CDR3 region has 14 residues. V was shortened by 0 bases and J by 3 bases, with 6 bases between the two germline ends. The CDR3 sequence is CASSLVDYTGELFF. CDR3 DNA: TGCGCCAGCAGCTTGGTGGATTACACCGGGGAGCTGTTTTTT. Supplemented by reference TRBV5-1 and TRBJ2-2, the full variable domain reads KAGVTQTPRYLIKTRGQQVTLSCSPISGHRSVSWYQQTPGQGLQFLFEYFSETQRNKGNFPGRFSGRQFSNSRSEMNVSTLELGDSALYLCASSLVDYTGELFFGEGSRLTVL.

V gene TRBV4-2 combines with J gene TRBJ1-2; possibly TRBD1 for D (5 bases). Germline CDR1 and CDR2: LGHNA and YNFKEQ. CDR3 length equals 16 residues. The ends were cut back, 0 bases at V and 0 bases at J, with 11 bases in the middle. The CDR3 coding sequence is TGTGCCAGCAGCCAAGATCTCACAGGCGCTAACTATGGCTACACCTTC. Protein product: CASSQDLTGANYGYTF.

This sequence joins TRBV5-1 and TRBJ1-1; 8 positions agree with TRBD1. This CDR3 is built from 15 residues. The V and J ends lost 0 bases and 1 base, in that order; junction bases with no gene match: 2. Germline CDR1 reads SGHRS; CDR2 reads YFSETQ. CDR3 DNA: TGCGCCAGCAGCTTGGCAGGGGGCGGGAACACTGAAGCTTTCTTT. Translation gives CASSLAGGGNTEAFF.

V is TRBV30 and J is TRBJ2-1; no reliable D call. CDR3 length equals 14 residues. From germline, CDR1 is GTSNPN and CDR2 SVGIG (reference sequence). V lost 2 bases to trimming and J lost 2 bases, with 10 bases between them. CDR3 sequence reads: CAWSTLVPYNEQFF. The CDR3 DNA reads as TGTGCCTGGAGTACGCTAGTCCCCTACAATGAGCAGTTCTTC. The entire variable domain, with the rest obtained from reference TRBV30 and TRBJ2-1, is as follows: SQTIHQWPATLVQPVGSPLSLECTVEGTSNPNLYWYRQAAGRGLQLLFYSVGIGQISSEVPQNLSASRPQDRQFILSSKKLLLSDSGFYLCAWSTLVPYNEQFFGPGTRLTVL.

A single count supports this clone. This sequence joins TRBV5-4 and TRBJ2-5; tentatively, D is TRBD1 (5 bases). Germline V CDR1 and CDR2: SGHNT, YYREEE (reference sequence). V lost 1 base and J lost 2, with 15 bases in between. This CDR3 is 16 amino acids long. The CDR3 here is CASSLLSGTGQETQYF. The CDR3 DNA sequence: TGTGCCAGCAGCTTGTTGAGTGGTACAGGACAAGAGACCCAGTACTTC.

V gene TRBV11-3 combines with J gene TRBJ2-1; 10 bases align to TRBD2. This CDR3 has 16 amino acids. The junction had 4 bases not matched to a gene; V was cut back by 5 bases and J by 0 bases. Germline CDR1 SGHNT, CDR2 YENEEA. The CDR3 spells CASSAGLAASYNEQFF. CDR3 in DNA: TGTGCCAGCAGCGCTGGACTAGCGGCCTCCTACAATGAGCAGTTCTTC.

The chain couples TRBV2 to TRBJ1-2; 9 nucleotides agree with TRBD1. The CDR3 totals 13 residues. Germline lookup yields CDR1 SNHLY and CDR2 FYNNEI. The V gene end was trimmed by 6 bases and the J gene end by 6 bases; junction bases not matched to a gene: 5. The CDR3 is CASRNGQGNGYTF. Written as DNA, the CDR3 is TGTGCCAGCAGGAATGGACAGGGGAATGGCTACACCTTC.

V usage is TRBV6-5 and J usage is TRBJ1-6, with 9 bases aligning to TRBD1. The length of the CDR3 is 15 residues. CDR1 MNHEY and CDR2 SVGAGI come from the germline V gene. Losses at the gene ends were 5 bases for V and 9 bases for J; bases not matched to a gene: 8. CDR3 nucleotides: TGTGCCAGCAGTCTCGGACAGGGGTTTGGTTCACCCCTCCACTTT. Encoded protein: CASSLGQGFGSPLHF.